The rows below give T cell receptor beta chains drawn from one sample of a study of blood T cell repertoires in COVID-19. Measured with immunoSEQ multiplex PCR; TCRdb has only the in-frame clones, and not every one. Among 350,000 to 400,000 clones listed, around 89% were seen once. The source material was peripheral blood. These receptors were collected from a young man with active or convalescent COVID-19. Both conserved end residues are part of each CDR3. Each record gives: V gene, J gene, D gene, clone size, CDR3 DNA, CDR3 protein. The D gene is left open where the match is weak. Size tells how often a clone was seen (once, few, many) or the class of an expanded clone, and some rows leave it out.

>TRBV7-8|TRBJ1-5|-|-
TGTGCCAGCAGCTTAATCACAGGAAATCAGCCCCAGCATTTT
CASSLITGNQPQHF
>TRBV4-2|TRBJ2-1|-|-
TGTGCCAGCAGCTACTACAATGAGCAGTTCTTC
CASSYYNEQFF
>TRBV2|TRBJ2-6|TRBD1|-
TGTGCCAGCATGCCCGGGACAGGGGTCTCTGGGGCCAACGTCCTGACTTTC
CASMPGTGVSGANVLTF
>TRBV5-1|TRBJ2-1|-|-
TGCGCCAGCAGCTTATTCGCTAAAAACAATGAGCAGTTCTTC
CASSLFAKNNEQFF
>TRBV2|TRBJ2-7|-|-
TGTGCCAGCGTTTCTAACGAGCAGTACTTC
CASVSNEQYF
>TRBV7-2|TRBJ1-1|TRBD1|-
TGTGCCAGCAGCTTCCGGGACAGACCCTCCGGGGCTTTCTTT
CASSFRDRPSGAFF
>TRBV19|TRBJ1-6|-|few
TGTGCCAGTAGTACCGGACAGTACTATAATTCACCCCTCCACTTT
CASSTGQYYNSPLHF
>TRBV6-2/TRBV6-3|TRBJ1-2|-|-
TGTGCCAGCAGTCGGAGCTATGGCTACACCTTC
CASSRSYGYTF
>TRBV27|TRBJ1-4|-|once
TGTGCCAGCAGTTTACGCGGGACAACTAATGAAAAACTGTTTTTT
CASSLRGTTNEKLFF
>TRBV3-1/TRBV3-2|TRBJ1-6|-|-
TGTGCCAGCAGCCTACTCCTTGATAATTCACCCCTCCACTTT
CASSLLLDNSPLHF
>TRBV3-1/TRBV3-2|TRBJ2-7|TRBD1|-
TGTGCCAGCAGCCCGGGACAGGGACCCTACGAGCAGTACTTC
CASSPGQGPYEQYF
>TRBV28|TRBJ1-5|-|-
TGTGCCAGCAGTGGTAGCGGGACTTCATTTAATCAGCCCCAGCATTTT
CASSGSGTSFNQPQHF
>TRBV19|TRBJ2-2|TRBD1|once
TGTGCCAGTAGTGTGACAGGGTCGAACACCGGGGAGCTGTTTTTT
CASSVTGSNTGELFF
>TRBV5-6|TRBJ2-7|-|-
TGTGCCAGCAGCTTGATGCGGGTGGGCTACGAGCAGTACTTC
CASSLMRVGYEQYF
>TRBV9|TRBJ2-1|-|few
TGTGCCAGCAGCGTAGACTCGGGGATCTACAATGAGCAGTTCTTC
CASSVDSGIYNEQFF
>TRBV5-4|TRBJ2-3|TRBD1|-
TGTGCCAGCAGCTCTACCGGGACAGGGTTGTATACGCAGTATTTT
CASSSTGTGLYTQYF
>TRBV19|TRBJ1-2|TRBD1|-
TGTGCCAGTAACCGGGACAGGGGACCTACTTTGCATGGCTACACCTTC
CASNRDRGPTLHGYTF
>TRBV3-1/TRBV3-2|TRBJ1-1|-|-
TGTGCCAGCAGCCAAGCTACTGAAGCTTTCTTT
CASSQATEAFF
>TRBV28|TRBJ2-7|TRBD1|-
TGTGCCAGCGGGAACACAGGGGCTCTATACGAGCAGTACTTC
CASGNTGALYEQYF
>TRBV27|TRBJ1-2|TRBD1|-
TGTGCCAGCAGTTCCCCCGGGACAGGGAGTCCCTATGGCTACACCTTC
CASSSPGTGSPYGYTF
>TRBV6-5|TRBJ1-2|-|-
TGTGCCAGCAGCCTAGAAGGAAGAGGAATGTCTGGCTACACCTTC
CASSLEGRGMSGYTF
>TRBV9|TRBJ1-6|TRBD1|-
TGTGCCAGCAGCGAGAGGGGACAGGGCAATTCACCCCTCCACTTT
CASSERGQGNSPLHF
>TRBV7-9|TRBJ2-7|-|few
TGTGCCAGCAGTCGGAGAGCCTACGAGCAGTACTTC
CASSRRAYEQYF
>TRBV6-5|TRBJ1-4|-|-
TGTGCCAGCAGCCCCGGCGGTGAAAAACTGTTTTTT
CASSPGGEKLFF
>TRBV5-5|TRBJ1-2|TRBD1|-
TGTGCCAGCAGAGACACAGGGGGCGGCTATGGCTACACCTTC
CASRDTGGGYGYTF
>TRBV11-2|TRBJ2-5|-|-
TGTGCCAGCAGCTTACCGTTTAGGGACAAACAAGAGACCCAGTACTTC
CASSLPFRDKQETQYF
>TRBV19|TRBJ1-6|TRBD1|-
TGTGCCAGTAGTATAGGCGGGAGGGGGCGCGGACCCCTCCACTTT
CASSIGGRGRGPLHF
>TRBV19|TRBJ2-3|TRBD1|-
TGTGCCAGTAGTATTCGGGGACAGCCCACAGATACGCAGTATTTT
CASSIRGQPTDTQYF
>TRBV27|TRBJ2-7|TRBD1|-
TGTGCCAGCAGTTTCTCCGGGACAGGGTCGGTCGAGCAGTACTTC
CASSFSGTGSVEQYF
>TRBV5-1|TRBJ1-1|-|-
TGCGCCAGCAGCTTGGTTTGGGGAGAGAACACTGAAGCTTTCTTT
CASSLVWGENTEAFF
>TRBV12-3/TRBV12-4|TRBJ1-2|-|once
TGTGCCAGCAGTTTGGGCAACTATGGCTACACCTTC
CASSLGNYGYTF
>TRBV28|TRBJ1-5|TRBD1|-
TGTGCCAGCAGTCCAGGGACAGCTAATCAGCCCCAGCATTTT
CASSPGTANQPQHF
>TRBV7-2|TRBJ1-2|-|-
TGTGCCAGCAGCTTAGTACCTGGTACAGAATACTATGGCTACACCTTC
CASSLVPGTEYYGYTF
>TRBV29-1|TRBJ2-1|-|-
TGCAGCGTTGAGACGGGAGACAGATGGGGGCAGTTCTTC
CSVETGDRWGQFF
>TRBV28|TRBJ1-2|-|-
TGTGCCAGCAGTACCCTATCGCCTGACTTCTATGGCTACACCTTC
CASSTLSPDFYGYTF
>TRBV19|TRBJ2-7|-|-
TGTGCCAGTAGTAAAGAACAGGGTCCCTACGAGCAGTACTTC
CASSKEQGPYEQYF
>TRBV7-3|TRBJ2-2|TRBD1|-
TGTGCCAGCAGCACCCGACAGGGAGTCGACACCGGGGAGCTGTTTTTT
CASSTRQGVDTGELFF
>TRBV2|TRBJ1-1|-|-
TGTGCCAGCAGTGGGGCACAGGGCACTGAAGCTTTCTTT
CASSGAQGTEAFF
>TRBV29-1|TRBJ2-7|TRBD1|-
TGCAGCGTTGGAGGAGGACAGGAGCCAACCTACGAGCAGTACTTC
CSVGGGQEPTYEQYF
>TRBV7-2|TRBJ1-6|TRBD1|few
TGTGCCAGCAGCTTGGACGGGACAGCTAATTCACCCCTCCACTTT
CASSLDGTANSPLHF
>TRBV25-1|TRBJ2-1|TRBD2|-
TGTGCCAGCAGTGAATCCTTGGGGACTAACTACAATGAGCAGTTCTTC
CASSESLGTNYNEQFF
>TRBV7-9|TRBJ2-7|-|-
TGTGCCAGCAGCCGGAACCGGGACGAGCAGTACTTC
CASSRNRDEQYF